This paragraph covers one T cell receptor beta chain sequence. Looked up from germline, CDR1 is MDHEN and CDR2 is SYDVKM. V was cut by 2 bases and J by 4 bases, with 15 bases left in between. This CDR3 region has 15 residues. This entry comes from a study of blood T cell repertoires in COVID-19. Overall study context: Samples taken during acute and convalescent COVID-19 were collected in the United States, Italy and Spain. T cells, B-cell-depleted T cells, or PBMCs provided the cDNA or gDNA that served as material.

Per the original data handling: The assay estimated nucleated cells by amplifying reference gene primers. TCRdb's copy holds only in-frame clones and misses some; the assay was immunoSEQ multiplex PCR. V and J calls and clone size are given by that table; D and trimming were obtained from the DNA. The table records approximately 260,000 clones, around 83% of them present only once. Sequences were obtained from peripheral blood. The receptor's source is a woman aged 55 to 70 with active or convalescent COVID-19. The chain combines TRBV28 with TRBJ2-7, with a possible D match to TRBD2 (6 bases). CDR3 nucleotides: TGTGCCAGCAGTTTAGCCAGCGGGTTCACTTACGAGCAGTACTTC. It encodes CASSLASGFTYEQYF.